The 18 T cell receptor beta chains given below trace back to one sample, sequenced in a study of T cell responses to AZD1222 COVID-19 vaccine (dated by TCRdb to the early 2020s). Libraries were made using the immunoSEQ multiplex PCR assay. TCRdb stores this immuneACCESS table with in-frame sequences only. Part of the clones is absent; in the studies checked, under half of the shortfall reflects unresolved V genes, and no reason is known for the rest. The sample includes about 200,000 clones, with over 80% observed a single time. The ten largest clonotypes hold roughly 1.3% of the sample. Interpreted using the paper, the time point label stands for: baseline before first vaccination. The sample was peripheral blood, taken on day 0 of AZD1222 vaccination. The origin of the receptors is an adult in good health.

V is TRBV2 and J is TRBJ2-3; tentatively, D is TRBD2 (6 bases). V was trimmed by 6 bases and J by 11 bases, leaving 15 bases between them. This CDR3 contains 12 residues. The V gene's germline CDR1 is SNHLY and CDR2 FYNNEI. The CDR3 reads CASREAGGMQYF. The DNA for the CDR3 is TGTGCCAGCAGGGAGGCCGGGGGTATGCAGTATTTT.

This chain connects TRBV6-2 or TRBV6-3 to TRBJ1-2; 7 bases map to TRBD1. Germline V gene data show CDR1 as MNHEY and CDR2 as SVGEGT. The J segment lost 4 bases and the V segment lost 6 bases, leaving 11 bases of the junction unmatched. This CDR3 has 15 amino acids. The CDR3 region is CASSLTGDTFYGYTF. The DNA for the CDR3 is TGTGCCAGCAGCCTCACAGGGGATACCTTCTATGGCTACACCTTC.

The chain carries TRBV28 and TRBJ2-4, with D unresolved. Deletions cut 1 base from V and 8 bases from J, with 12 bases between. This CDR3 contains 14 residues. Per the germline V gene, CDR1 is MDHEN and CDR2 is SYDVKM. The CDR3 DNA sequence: TGTGCCAGCAGTTTATTTTCTGGCAGATACATTCAGTACTTC. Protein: CASSLFSGRYIQYF.

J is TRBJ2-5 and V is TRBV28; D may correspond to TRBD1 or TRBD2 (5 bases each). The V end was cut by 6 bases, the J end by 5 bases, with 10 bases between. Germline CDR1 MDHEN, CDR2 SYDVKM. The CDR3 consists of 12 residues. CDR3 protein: CASSRGQETQYF. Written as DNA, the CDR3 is TGTGCCAGCAGCCGGGGCCAGGAGACCCAGTACTTC.

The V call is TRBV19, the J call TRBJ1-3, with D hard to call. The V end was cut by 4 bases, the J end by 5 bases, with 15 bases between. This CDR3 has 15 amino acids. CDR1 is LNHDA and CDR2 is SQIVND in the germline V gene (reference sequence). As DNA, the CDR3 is TGTGCCAGTAGTACTGACTACGCCGCAAGAAACACCATATATTTT. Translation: CASSTDYAARNTIYF.

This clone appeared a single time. The CDR3 DNA reads TGTGCCAGCAGTGGACGGGCAACTGAAGCTTTCTTT. This translates into CASSGRATEAFF. The gene calls are TRBV6-6 and TRBJ1-1; D unclear. Trimming shortened V by 5 bases and J by 5 bases, and 9 bases separated the two germline ends. Looked up from germline, CDR1 is MNHNY and CDR2 is SVGAGI (reference sequence). This CDR3 region has 12 residues.

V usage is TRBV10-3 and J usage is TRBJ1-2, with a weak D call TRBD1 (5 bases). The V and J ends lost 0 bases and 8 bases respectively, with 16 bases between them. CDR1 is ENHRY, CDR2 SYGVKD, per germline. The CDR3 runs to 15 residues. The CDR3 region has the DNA TGTGCCATCAGTGAGTCCCAGGGATCGGTGTGGGGCTACACCTTC. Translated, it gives CAISESQGSVWGYTF.

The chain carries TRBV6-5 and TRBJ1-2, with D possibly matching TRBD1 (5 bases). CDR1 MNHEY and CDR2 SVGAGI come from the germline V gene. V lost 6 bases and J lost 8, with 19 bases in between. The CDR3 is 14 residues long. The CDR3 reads CASRGTGQSYGYTF. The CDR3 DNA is TGTGCCAGCAGGGGCACGGGGCAGTCATACGGCTACACCTTC.

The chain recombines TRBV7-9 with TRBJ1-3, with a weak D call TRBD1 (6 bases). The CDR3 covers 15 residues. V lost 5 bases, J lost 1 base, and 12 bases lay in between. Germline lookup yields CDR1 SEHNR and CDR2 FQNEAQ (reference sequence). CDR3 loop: CASSIAGASGNTIYF. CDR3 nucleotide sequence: TGTGCCAGCAGCATTGCGGGGGCGTCTGGAAACACCATATATTTT.

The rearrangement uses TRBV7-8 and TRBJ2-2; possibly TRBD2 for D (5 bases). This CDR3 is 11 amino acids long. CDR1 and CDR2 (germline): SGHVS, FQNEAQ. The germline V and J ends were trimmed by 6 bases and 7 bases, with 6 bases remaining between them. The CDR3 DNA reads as TGTGCCAGCAGGGAGGACGGGGAGCTGTTTTTT. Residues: CASREDGELFF.

The CDR3 reads CASSLFPELDNSPLHF. The CDR3 bases are TGTGCCAGCAGCTTGTTCCCCGAATTGGATAATTCACCCCTCCACTTT. The chain employs TRBV5-4 and TRBJ1-6; D remains ambiguous. Germline V gene lookup returns CDR1 SGHNT and CDR2 YYREEE (reference sequence). This CDR3 is 16 amino acids long. V gave up 1 base and J gave up 5 bases, with 13 bases separating them.

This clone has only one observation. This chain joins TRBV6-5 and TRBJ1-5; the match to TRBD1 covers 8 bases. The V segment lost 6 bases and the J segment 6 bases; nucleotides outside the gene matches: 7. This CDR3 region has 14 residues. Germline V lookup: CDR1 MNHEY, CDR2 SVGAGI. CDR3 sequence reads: CASRAGGDGQPQHF. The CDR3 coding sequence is TGTGCCAGCAGAGCAGGGGGCGACGGTCAGCCCCAGCATTTT.

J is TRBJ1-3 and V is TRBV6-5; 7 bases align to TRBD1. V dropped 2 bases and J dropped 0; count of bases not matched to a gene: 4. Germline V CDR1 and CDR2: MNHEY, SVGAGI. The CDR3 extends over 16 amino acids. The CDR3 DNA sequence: TGTGCCAGCAGTTACAGGGGACAGTACTCTGGAAACACCATATATTTT. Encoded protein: CASSYRGQYSGNTIYF.

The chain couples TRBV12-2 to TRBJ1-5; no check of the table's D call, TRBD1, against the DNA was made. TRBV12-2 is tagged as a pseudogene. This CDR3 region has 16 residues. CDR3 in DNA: TGTGCAAGTCGCTTACTCGACCAGGCCCGGAATCAGCCCCAGCATTTT. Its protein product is CASRLLDQARNQPQHF.

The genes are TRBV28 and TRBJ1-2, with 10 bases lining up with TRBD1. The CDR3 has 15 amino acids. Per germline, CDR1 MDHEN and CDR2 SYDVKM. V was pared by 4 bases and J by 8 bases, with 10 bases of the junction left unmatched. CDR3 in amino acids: CASSSAGTGEGGYTF. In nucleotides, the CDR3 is TGTGCCAGCAGTTCGGCCGGGACAGGGGAAGGAGGCTACACCTTC.

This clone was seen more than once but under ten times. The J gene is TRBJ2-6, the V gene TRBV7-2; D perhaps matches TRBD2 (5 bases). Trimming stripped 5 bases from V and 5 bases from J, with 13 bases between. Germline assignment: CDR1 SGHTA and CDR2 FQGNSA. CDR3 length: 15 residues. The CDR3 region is CASSPSGSRANVLTF. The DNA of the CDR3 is TGTGCCAGCAGCCCCTCGGGATCGAGGGCCAACGTCCTGACTTTC.

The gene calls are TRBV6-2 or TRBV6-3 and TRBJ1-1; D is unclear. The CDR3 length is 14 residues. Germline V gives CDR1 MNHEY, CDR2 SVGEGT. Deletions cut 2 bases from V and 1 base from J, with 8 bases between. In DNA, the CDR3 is TGTGCCAGCAGTTACAGTAACCAGAACACTGAAGCTTTCTTT. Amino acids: CASSYSNQNTEAFF.

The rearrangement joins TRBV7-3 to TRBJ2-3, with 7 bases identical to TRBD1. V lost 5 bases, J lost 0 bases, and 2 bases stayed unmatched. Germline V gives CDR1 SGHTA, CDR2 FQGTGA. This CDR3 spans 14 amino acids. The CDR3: CASSPTGSTDTQYF. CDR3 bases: TGTGCCAGCAGCCCGACAGGGAGCACAGATACGCAGTATTTT.